Listed below are T cell receptor beta chains from one sample, sequenced in a study of blood T cells in healthy people across ages. TCRdb re-called the 5' RACE reads through MiXCR, storing one row per CDR3 protein. The sample lists 700,000 or so distinct CDR3 sequences; 22% were seen once. The sequenced material came from blood. The receptor set was obtained from a man between 65 and 85 years old in good health. CDR3s include the opening cysteine and the closing phenylalanine or tryptophan. Fields, in order: V gene, clone size, J gene, D gene, CDR3 DNA, CDR3 protein. The D gene is left open where the match is weak. Clone size is shown for a subset of rows, as once, few, many or a class of expanded clone.

>TRBV13|NA|TRBJ2-3|TRBD1
TGTGCCAGCAGCCTAAAGTTGGGGACAGGGTCCACAGATACGCAGTATTTT
CASSLKLGTGSTDTQYF
>TRBV12-3/TRBV12-4|NA|TRBJ1-3|NA
TGTGCCAGCAGTGTGGCGTGGAAAGGGAACACCATATATTTT
CASSVAWKGNTIYF
>TRBV7-8|NA|TRBJ2-4|NA
TGTGCCAGCAGCTTAGCAGGGTTCAAAAACATTCAGTACTTC
CASSLAGFKNIQYF
>TRBV2|few|TRBJ1-3|NA
TGTGCCAGCAGTGAATACAGCTCTGGAAACACCATATATTTT
CASSEYSSGNTIYF
>TRBV12-3/TRBV12-4|NA|TRBJ2-1|NA
TGTGCCAGCCTACGCCTGGATGAGCAGTTCTTC
CASLRLDEQFF
>TRBV11-2|few|TRBJ2-5|NA
TGTGCCAGCAGCTTAGGGTCCGGGAGCTTGGAGACCCAGTACTTC
CASSLGSGSLETQYF
>TRBV15|NA|TRBJ2-5|NA
TGTGCCACCAGCAGAGATCCGACAGGCCAAGAGACCCAGTACTTC
CATSRDPTGQETQYF
>TRBV29-1|NA|TRBJ2-3|TRBD2
TGCAGCGTTGAAGATACGGGGGGGCCTTCAGATACGCAGTATTTT
CSVEDTGGPSDTQYF
>TRBV7-2|once|TRBJ2-3|NA
TGTGCCAGCAGCTTTATTGAGGGCACAGATGCGCAGTATTTT
CASSFIEGTDAQYF
>TRBV20-1|few|TRBJ2-4|NA
TGCAGTGCTAGAATGGGACTCGCCAAAAACATTCAGTACTTC
CSARMGLAKNIQYF
>TRBV24-1|NA|TRBJ1-1|TRBD1
TGTGCCACCAGTCGGGGACAGGGGGGTACTGAAGCTTTCTTT
CATSRGQGGTEAFF
>TRBV13|NA|TRBJ1-1|NA
TGTGCCAGCAGCTTAGCTGGGGCTGTGAACACTGAAGCTTTCTTT
CASSLAGAVNTEAFF
>TRBV6-6|NA|TRBJ1-4|NA
TGTGCCAGCAGTTATAGGCGGCAGTCGCAAGAAAAACTGTTTTTT
CASSYRRQSQEKLFF
>TRBV5-1|many|TRBJ2-3|NA
TGCGCCAGCAGCCAGCAGGGTTCAGATACGCAGTATTTT
CASSQQGSDTQYF
>TRBV6-6|NA|TRBJ1-2|TRBD1
TGTGCCAGCAGTTCTAGGACAGGAGCTTTTAACTATGGCTACACCTTC
CASSSRTGAFNYGYTF
>TRBV15|NA|TRBJ2-3|NA
TGTGCCACCAGCAGGACCGGGCCTGCTTCTAGCACAGATACGCAGTATTTT
CATSRTGPASSTDTQYF
>TRBV6-1|NA|TRBJ1-5|NA
TGTGCCAGCAGTGACCCCAGACGGGAAAAGAATCAGCCCCAGCATTTT
CASSDPRREKNQPQHF
>TRBV12-3/TRBV12-4|NA|TRBJ1-3|NA
TGTGCCAGCAGTCCGGGGGACCTAACTGGAAACACCATATATTTT
CASSPGDLTGNTIYF
>TRBV20-1|NA|TRBJ2-7|NA
TGCAGTGCTAGAGGAGGGACTCCTTACGAGCAGTACTTC
CSARGGTPYEQYF
>TRBV14|NA|TRBJ1-1|NA
TGTGCCAGCAGCCTCTATAGGGACGGCTCCTCTGAAGCTTTCTTT
CASSLYRDGSSEAFF
>TRBV28|few|TRBJ2-7|NA
TGTGCCAGCAGTCCGGCCGGATCCTACGAGCAGTACTTC
CASSPAGSYEQYF
>TRBV12-3/TRBV12-4|NA|TRBJ1-4|NA
TGTGCCAGCAGTGTAACCGGGTTTGCGGAAAAACTGTTTTTT
CASSVTGFAEKLFF
>TRBV28|NA|TRBJ2-1|TRBD1
TGTGCCAGCAGCCCCTCCCTGACAGGGGGCCATCAGGAGTTCTTC
CASSPSLTGGHQEFF
>TRBV5-1|few|TRBJ1-1|TRBD1
TGCGCCAGCAGCTTGGAGGGGGCGGACACTGAAGCTTTCTTT
CASSLEGADTEAFF
>TRBV7-9|NA|TRBJ2-7|NA
TGTGCCAGCAGCTTAGGGGGTAATGTCTACGAGCAGTACTTC
CASSLGGNVYEQYF
>TRBV6-2/TRBV6-3|many|TRBJ2-3|TRBD2
TGTGCCAGCAGTTGGGGGACCGGGACTAGCGGCCTCACAGATACGCAGTATTTT
CASSWGTGTSGLTDTQYF
>TRBV6-1|once|TRBJ2-5|NA
TGTGCCAGCAGTGAATCAAGTTTCTACCAAGAGACCCAGTACTTC
CASSESSFYQETQYF
>TRBV19|NA|TRBJ2-5|TRBD2
TGTGCCAGTAGTGTACGGGAGGAGAAGTTCTTC
CASSVREEKFF
>TRBV6-5|few|TRBJ2-5|NA
TGTGCCAGCACCTACGCGGCTTTGGGGGGGACCCAGTACTTC
CASTYAALGGTQYF
>TRBV6-5|few|TRBJ1-5|TRBD1
TGTGCCAGCAGTCGACAGGGTTCACAGCCCCAGCATTTT
CASSRQGSQPQHF
>TRBV12-3/TRBV12-4|NA|TRBJ2-3|NA
TGTGCCAGCAGTAGCGTGACGCATTATTTT
CASSSVTHYF
>TRBV20-1|few|TRBJ2-5|NA
TGCAGTGCTCCCCGTGGGTCGGAGACCCAGTACTTC
CSAPRGSETQYF
>TRBV6-6|NA|TRBJ2-1|NA
TGTGCCAGCAGTTATACAGGGAGGAATGAGCAGTTCTTC
CASSYTGRNEQFF
>TRBV5-1|few|TRBJ1-2|NA
TGCGCCAGCAGCTTCTCCCCGGAGTTCTGGGGTGGCTACACCTTC
CASSFSPEFWGGYTF
>TRBV5-1|few|TRBJ1-4|NA
TGCGCCAGCAGCTTGGCGGGGGAGCCTAATGAAAAACTGTTTTTT
CASSLAGEPNEKLFF
>TRBV5-1|few|TRBJ2-1|TRBD2
TGCGCCAGCAGCTTGGGCGCGGGAGTTCGCAATGAGCAGTTCTTC
CASSLGAGVRNEQFF
>TRBV28|NA|TRBJ2-5|NA
TGTGCCAGCAGTGGTACGACCCGAGAGACCCAGTACTTC
CASSGTTRETQYF
>TRBV24-1|NA|TRBJ1-2|NA
TGTGCCACCGGTGCCGACGGTCAGGAGAACTATGGCTACACCTTC
CATGADGQENYGYTF
>TRBV29-1|few|TRBJ1-1|NA
TGCAGCGTTGAAGTTATAGGGGTTAACACTGAAGCTTTCTTT
CSVEVIGVNTEAFF
>TRBV19|NA|TRBJ1-5|NA
TGTGCCAGTAGTATATCAGGGGGCAATCAGCCCCAGCATTTT
CASSISGGNQPQHF
>TRBV10-3|few|TRBJ2-3|TRBD1
TGTGCCATCAGTGACGTCGGGACAGAACCATTAGATACGCAGTATTTT
CAISDVGTEPLDTQYF
>TRBV28|few|TRBJ1-1|NA
TGTGCCAGCTGTACCGGGACGGCGAACACTGAAGCTTTCTTT
CASCTGTANTEAFF
>TRBV16|few|TRBJ2-6|NA
TGTGCCAGCAGCCCTCGCTACTCTGGGGCCAACGTCCTGACTTTC
CASSPRYSGANVLTF
>TRBV12-3/TRBV12-4|NA|TRBJ2-3|NA
TGTGCCAGCAGTTTTTGGGGGTCGGGGGCCCCAGATACGCAGTATTTT
CASSFWGSGAPDTQYF
>TRBV28|NA|TRBJ2-3|NA
TGTGCCAGCAGCTGGGACAACAGGCAGGATACGCAGTATTTT
CASSWDNRQDTQYF